The 25 T cell receptor beta chains given below trace back to one sample, sequenced in a study of blood T cell repertoires in COVID-19. Profiled with immunoSEQ multiplex PCR; TCRdb holds only in-frame clones, not every one. The profile shows 180,000 or so clones, 81% of them singletons. The source material was peripheral blood. All receptors derive from an elderly woman with COVID-19, enrolled during active disease.

This rearrangement joins TRBV2 to TRBJ2-7, with TRBD1 as a possible D gene (5 bases). The CDR3 covers 13 residues. V lost 1 base and J 3 bases, leaving 7 bases between the germline ends. Germline CDR1 is SNHLY and CDR2 is FYNNEI. The CDR3 region is CASSEGTRYEQYF. The CDR3 DNA is TGTGCCAGCAGTGAAGGGACACGCTACGAGCAGTACTTC.

This chain joins TRBV2 and TRBJ2-7, with TRBD1 identical over 8 bases. V lost 6 bases to trimming and J lost 6 bases; unmatched junction nucleotides: 4. This CDR3 has 12 amino acids. Germline-derived CDR1 and CDR2 are SNHLY and FYNNEI. The CDR3 protein is CASSETGGEQYF. Written as DNA, the CDR3 is TGTGCCAGCAGCGAAACAGGGGGCGAGCAGTACTTC.

The chain uses TRBV20-1 and TRBJ1-2; D might be TRBD1 (5 bases). The V gene lost 7 bases and the J gene lost 8 bases, with 14 bases spanning the gap. This CDR3 has 11 residues. Per germline, CDR1 DFQATT and CDR2 SNEGSKA (reference sequence). CDR3: CSGGHSSGYTF. The CDR3 DNA reads TGCAGTGGGGGCCATTCCTCCGGCTACACCTTC.

In this sample, this clone turned up many times. This chain connects TRBV11-2 to TRBJ2-1, with a tentative D call TRBD2 (5 bases). CDR3 size: 14 residues. Germline V gene sequence: CDR1 SGHAT, CDR2 FQNNGV. V lost 3 bases, J lost 5 bases, and 11 bases lay in between. CDR3: CASSFAGVNNEQFF. The CDR3 DNA reads TGTGCCAGCAGCTTTGCCGGGGTCAACAATGAGCAGTTCTTC.

This clone came up a few times. The V and J genes are TRBV7-2 and TRBJ1-3; 7 bases align to TRBD1. Germline-derived CDR1 and CDR2 are SGHTA and FQGNSA. The CDR3 is 15 amino acids. V was clipped by 3 bases and J by 0 bases; unmatched bases: 2. This CDR3 is CASSFWDSSGNTIYF. In DNA, the CDR3 is TGTGCCAGCAGCTTCTGGGACAGCTCTGGAAACACCATATATTTT.

This clone was counted between two and nine times. Other nucleotide sequences from this sample produce the same CDR3. In DNA form, the CDR3 reads TGTGCCACCAGCCGGACATACAATGAGCAGTTCTTC. Amino acids: CATSRTYNEQFF. The J gene is TRBJ2-1, the V gene TRBV15; possible D gene TRBD1, 5 bases. Germline V CDR1 and CDR2: LNHNV, YYDKDF (reference sequence). The V end was cut by 5 bases, the J end by 4 bases, with 6 bases between. This CDR3 is built from 12 residues. The full variable domain, with the rest looked up from reference TRBV15 and TRBJ2-1, is DAMVIQNPRYQVTQFGKPVTLSCSQTLNHNVMYWYQQKSSQAPKLLFHYYDKDFNNEADTPDNFQSRRPNTSFCFLDIRSPGLGDTAMYLCATSRTYNEQFFGPGTRLTVL.

The rearrangement uses TRBV5-4 and TRBJ2-3, with TRBD2 matching over 10 bases. Germline lookup yields CDR1 SGHNT and CDR2 YYREEE (reference sequence). With V trimmed by 0 bases and J by 4 bases, 8 bases remained unmatched. CDR3 size: 17 residues. The CDR3 loop is CASSLGRAGGPADTQYF. CDR3 DNA sequence: TGTGCCAGCAGCTTGGGGAGAGCGGGAGGGCCCGCAGATACGCAGTATTTT.

The rearrangement links TRBV7-9 to TRBJ2-7, with D possibly TRBD1 on 6 matching bases. V lost 5 bases to trimming and J lost 2 bases, with 19 bases between them. Looked up from germline, CDR1 is SEHNR and CDR2 is FQNEAQ (reference sequence). The CDR3 totals 16 residues. CDR3 region: CASSRPGAGAAYEQYF. CDR3 DNA sequence: TGTGCCAGCAGCCGCCCAGGGGCAGGGGCCGCCTACGAGCAGTACTTC. Complete variable domain (other parts from reference TRBV7-9 and TRBJ2-7): DTGVSQNPRHKITKRGQNVTFRCDPISEHNRLYWYRQTLGQGPEFLTYFQNEAQLEKSRLLSDRFSAERPKGSFSTLEIQRTEQGDSAMYLCASSRPGAGAAYEQYFGPGTRLTVT.

The rearrangement uses TRBV5-1 and TRBJ2-3, with 10 bases aligning to TRBD2. This CDR3 spans 18 amino acids. The V gene's germline CDR1 is SGHRS and CDR2 YFSETQ. After removal of 0 bases from V and 5 bases from J, the junction contained 12 bases not matched to a gene. The CDR3 DNA is TGCGCCAGCAGCTTGGACTTGAGACTAGCGGGTAGGGGAGATACGCAGTATTTT. This codes for CASSLDLRLAGRGDTQYF.

The gene calls are TRBV28 and TRBJ2-1; 10 bases agree with TRBD2. The trim removed 6 bases at V and 4 bases at J, leaving 9 bases unmatched. CDR1 MDHEN and CDR2 SYDVKM come from the germline V gene. CDR3 size: 16 residues. The CDR3: CASSRRLAGDYNEQFF. The CDR3, as DNA: TGTGCCAGCAGCCGTAGACTAGCGGGTGATTACAATGAGCAGTTCTTC.

The rearrangement uses TRBV5-1 and TRBJ1-6; D unclear. V dropped 1 base and J dropped 8 bases, with 10 bases sitting between them. The CDR3 has 14 residues. CDR1 SGHRS and CDR2 YFSETQ come from the germline V gene. The CDR3 sequence: CASSLFSLDSPLHF. The CDR3 region has the DNA TGCGCCAGCAGCTTGTTCAGCCTAGATTCACCCCTCCACTTT. The complete variable domain, with remaining parts taken from reference TRBV5-1 and TRBJ1-6, reads KAGVTQTPRYLIKTRGQQVTLSCSPISGHRSVSWYQQTPGQGLQFLFEYFSETQRNKGNFPGRFSGRQFSNSRSEMNVSTLELGDSALYLCASSLFSLDSPLHFGNGTRLTVT.

The sample holds a few counts of this clone. The chain has TRBV27 and TRBJ2-7, with 9 positions matching TRBD1. The V and J ends lost 6 bases and 3 bases, in that order; junction bases with no gene match: 6. The length of the CDR3 is 14 residues. The germline CDR1 and CDR2 sequences are MNHEY and SMNVEV (reference sequence). As DNA, the CDR3 is TGTGCCAGCAGAGGGACAGGGAAAATCTACGAGCAGTACTTC. Translated: CASRGTGKIYEQYF.

The J gene is TRBJ2-5, the V gene TRBV28; 8 bases are shared with TRBD1. The trim removed 2 bases at V and 5 bases at J, leaving 7 bases unmatched. The CDR3 spans 15 residues. Germline V gene lookup returns CDR1 MDHEN and CDR2 SYDVKM. CDR3 DNA: TGTGCCAGCAGTTTACAATACAGGGGGGAGGAGACCCAGTACTTC. It specifies CASSLQYRGEETQYF.

V and J are TRBV6-5 and TRBJ2-7; tentatively, D is TRBD2 (6 bases). V lost 6 bases and J lost 6, with 21 bases in between. The CDR3 is 15 residues long. The germline V gene has CDR1 MNHEY and CDR2 SVGAGI. CDR3 residues: CASSYANLEGGEQYF. The CDR3 DNA reads TGTGCCAGCAGCTACGCCAATCTCGAGGGAGGCGAGCAGTACTTC.

The chain couples TRBV18 to TRBJ2-2, with 10 bases identical to TRBD2. This CDR3 has 15 residues. Per the germline V gene, CDR1 is KGHSH and CDR2 is LQKENI. Unmatched junction bases numbered 2, after V lost 3 bases and J lost 4 bases. Here the CDR3 reads CASSPGTSATGELFF. Here the CDR3 DNA reads TGTGCCAGCTCACCCGGGACTAGCGCCACCGGGGAGCTGTTTTTT.

This chain connects TRBV5-5 to TRBJ1-2, with 7 bases identical to TRBD1. Germline loops: CDR1 SGHKS, CDR2 YYEKEE (reference sequence). Losses at the gene ends were 1 base for V and 6 bases for J; bases not matched to a gene: 3. The CDR3 sequence is 13 residues long. This CDR3 is CASSLTGVDGYTF. In DNA form, the CDR3 reads TGTGCCAGCAGCTTGACAGGGGTAGATGGCTACACCTTC.

The V gene is TRBV5-4, the J gene TRBJ1-1, with TRBD1 matching 7 bases. Per the germline V gene, CDR1 is SGHNT and CDR2 is YYREEE (reference sequence). The CDR3 extends over 14 amino acids. After removal of 2 bases from V and 5 bases from J, the junction contained 6 bases not matched to a gene. Written as DNA, the CDR3 is TGTGCCAGCAGCTTCGACAGGGCTCGGACTGAAGCTTTCTTT. Its protein is CASSFDRARTEAFF.

The rearrangement joins TRBV18 to TRBJ1-2; D gene uncertain. The CDR3 is 18 residues long. In germline, CDR1 is KGHSH, CDR2 LQKENI. V was pared by 4 bases and J by 1 base, with 22 bases between. The DNA of the CDR3 is TGTGCCAGCTCACGGGGAGTGCCAGGCCGAGGACTTAACTATGGCTACACCTTC. The encoded protein is CASSRGVPGRGLNYGYTF.

The chain combines TRBV28 with TRBJ2-6; 9 bases match TRBD2. Per germline, CDR1 MDHEN and CDR2 SYDVKM. This CDR3 contains 17 residues. V lost 9 bases to trimming and J lost 2 bases; unmatched junction nucleotides: 11. The CDR3 coding sequence is TGTGCCAGTGACACCCGGCGGGGGGGCGCTGGGGCCAACGTCCTGACTTTC. Translated, it gives CASDTRRGGAGANVLTF.

J is TRBJ2-7 and V is TRBV7-2; the match to TRBD1 covers 8 bases. Trimming took 2 bases from V and 4 from J; bases not matched to a gene: 4. Germline-derived CDR1 and CDR2 are SGHTA and FQGNSA. The CDR3 consists of 14 residues. CDR3 loop: CASSLRQGIYEQYF. The CDR3 DNA is TGTGCCAGCAGCTTAAGACAGGGGATTTACGAGCAGTACTTC.

The chain employs TRBV4-1 and TRBJ1-2; D perhaps matches TRBD1 (5 bases). Between the trimmed V and J ends, which lost 4 bases and 2 bases, there was a span of 11 bases. CDR3 length: 14 residues. Germline V gene sequence: CDR1 MGHRA, CDR2 YSYEKL. CDR3 bases: TGCGCCAGCAGCCCCGTCCGGGGGAACTATGGCTACACCTTC. This codes for CASSPVRGNYGYTF.

The rearrangement uses TRBV7-9 and TRBJ1-2, with D perhaps TRBD1 (5 bases). Trimming took 1 base from V and 6 from J, leaving 12 bases between them. The CDR3 has 14 residues. Per germline, CDR1 SEHNR and CDR2 FQNEAQ (reference sequence). This CDR3 is CASSLGDRTDGYTF. As DNA, the CDR3 is TGTGCCAGCAGCTTAGGAGACAGAACGGATGGCTACACCTTC.

The chain carries TRBV28 and TRBJ2-2; maybe TRBD2 (5 bases). Trimming cost V 8 bases and J 0 bases, with 10 bases left between them. CDR1 and CDR2 (germline): MDHEN, SYDVKM. CDR3 length equals 14 residues. The CDR3 spells CASAPDSNTGELFF. CDR3 nucleotides: TGTGCCAGCGCCCCGGACTCGAACACCGGGGAGCTGTTTTTT.

The gene calls are TRBV18 and TRBJ1-1; D unclear. The CDR3 sequence is 13 residues long. Germline V gene lookup returns CDR1 KGHSH and CDR2 LQKENI. Deletions cut 5 bases from V and 3 bases from J, with 10 bases between. For the CDR3, the DNA is TGTGCCAGCTCAGACGGGAGGGACACTGAAGCTTTCTTT. Translation gives CASSDGRDTEAFF.

This chain uses TRBV2 with TRBJ2-5; the D is unclear. The CDR3 consists of 12 residues. The V gene lost 8 bases and the J gene lost 4 bases, with 11 bases spanning the gap. From germline, CDR1 is SNHLY and CDR2 FYNNEI. The CDR3 is CASSPPGETQYF. In DNA form, the CDR3 reads TGTGCCAGCTCCCCTCCCGGAGAGACCCAGTACTTC.